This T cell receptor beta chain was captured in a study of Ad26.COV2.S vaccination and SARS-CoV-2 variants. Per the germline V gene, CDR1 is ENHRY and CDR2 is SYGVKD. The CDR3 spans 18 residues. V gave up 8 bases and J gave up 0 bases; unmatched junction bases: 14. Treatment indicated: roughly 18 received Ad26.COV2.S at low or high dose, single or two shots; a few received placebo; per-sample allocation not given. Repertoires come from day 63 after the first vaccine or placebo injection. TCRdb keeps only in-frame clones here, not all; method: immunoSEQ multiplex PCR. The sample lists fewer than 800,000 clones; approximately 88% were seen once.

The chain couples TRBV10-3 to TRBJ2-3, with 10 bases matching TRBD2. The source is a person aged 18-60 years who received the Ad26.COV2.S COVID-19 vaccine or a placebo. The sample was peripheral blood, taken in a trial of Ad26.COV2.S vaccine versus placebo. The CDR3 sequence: CAIGKAEREGSSTDTQYF. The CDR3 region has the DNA TGTGCCATCGGAAAGGCCGAGCGGGAGGGGTCTAGCACAGATACGCAGTATTTT.